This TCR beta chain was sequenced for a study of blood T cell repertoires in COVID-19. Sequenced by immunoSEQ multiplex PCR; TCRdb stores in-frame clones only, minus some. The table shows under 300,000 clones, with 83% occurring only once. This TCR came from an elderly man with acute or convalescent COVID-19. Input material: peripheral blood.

CDR3 sequence: CASSMRQIYGYTF. Here the CDR3 DNA reads TGTGCCAGTAGTATGAGACAGATATATGGCTACACCTTC. The chain uses TRBV19 and TRBJ1-2, with D perhaps TRBD1 (5 bases). This CDR3 has 13 residues. CDR1 LNHDA and CDR2 SQIVND come from the germline V gene (reference sequence). V dropped 3 bases and J dropped 5 bases, with 10 bases sitting between them.